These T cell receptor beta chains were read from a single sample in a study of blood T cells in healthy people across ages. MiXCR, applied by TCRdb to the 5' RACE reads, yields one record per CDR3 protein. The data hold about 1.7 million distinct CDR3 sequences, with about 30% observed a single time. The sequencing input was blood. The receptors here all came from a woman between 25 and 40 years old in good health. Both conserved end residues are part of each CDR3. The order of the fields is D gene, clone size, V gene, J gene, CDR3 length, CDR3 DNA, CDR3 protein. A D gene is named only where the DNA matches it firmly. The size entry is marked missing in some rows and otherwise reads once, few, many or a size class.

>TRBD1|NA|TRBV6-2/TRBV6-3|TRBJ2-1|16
TGTGCCAGCAGCTACGGGACAGAACGTTTCTACAATGAGCAGTTCTTC
CASSYGTERFYNEQFF
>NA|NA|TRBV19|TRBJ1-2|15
TGTGCCAGTAGTATGATCTCCGAGGGGTCCTATGGCTACACCTTC
CASSMISEGSYGYTF
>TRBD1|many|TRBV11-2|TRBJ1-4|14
TGCGCCAGCAGCTCAGACAGGGCGAATGAAAAACTGTTTTTT
CASSSDRANEKLFF
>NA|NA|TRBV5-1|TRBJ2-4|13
TGCACCAGCAGCACGGGGGACACCGCGATTCAGTACTTC
CTSSTGDTAIQYF
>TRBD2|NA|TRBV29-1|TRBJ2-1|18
TGCAGCGTTGCTCCTGGTACTAGCGGGGGCCGCTCCTACAATGAGCAGTTCTTC
CSVAPGTSGGRSYNEQFF
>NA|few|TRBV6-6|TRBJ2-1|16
TGTGCCAGCAGTTACTCCGGAGGAGGTAGGGTGGATGAGCAGTTCTTC
CASSYSGGGRVDEQFF
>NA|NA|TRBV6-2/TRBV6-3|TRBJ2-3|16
TGTGCCAGCAGCCTCTTAGGAGCGAACCCCACAGATACGCAGTATTTT
CASSLLGANPTDTQYF
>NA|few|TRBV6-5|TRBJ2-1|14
TGTGCCAGCAGTTACTCGATAATAGCGTTTGAGCAGTTCTTC
CASSYSIIAFEQFF
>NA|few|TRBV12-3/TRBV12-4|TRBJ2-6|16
TGTGCCAGCGATCGTCGGGGCCGGGGCGGGGCCAACGTCCTGACTTTC
CASDRRGRGGANVLTF
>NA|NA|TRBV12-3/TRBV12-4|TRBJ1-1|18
TGTGCCAGCAGTTTGGGCAAAGGACGGATGAGTTTGAACACTGAAGCTTTCTTT
CASSLGKGRMSLNTEAFF
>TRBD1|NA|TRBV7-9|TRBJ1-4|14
TGTGCCAGCAGCAAGGGACAGGGGAATGAAAAACTGTTTTTT
CASSKGQGNEKLFF
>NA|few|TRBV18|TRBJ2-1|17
TGTGCCAGCTCACCTTCCCCCTCTAGGCTACGCTACAATGAGCAGTTCTTC
CASSPSPSRLRYNEQFF
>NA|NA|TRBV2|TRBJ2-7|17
TGTGCCAGCAGTGACTGGCTTTTGTCATTTTCGTCCGACGAGCAGTACTTC
CASSDWLLSFSSDEQYF
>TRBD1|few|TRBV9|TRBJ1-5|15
TGTGCCAGCAGCGTAGAAGGGACAGACAATCAGCCCCAGCATTTT
CASSVEGTDNQPQHF
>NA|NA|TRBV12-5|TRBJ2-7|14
TGTGCTAGTGGTCGGGCAGGGGAGTGGGACGAGCAGTACTTC
CASGRAGEWDEQYF
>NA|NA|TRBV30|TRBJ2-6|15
TGTGCCTGGAAGGCGGGGAACCTCGGGGCCAACGTCCTGACTTTC
CAWKAGNLGANVLTF
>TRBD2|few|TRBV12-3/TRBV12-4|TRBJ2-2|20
TGTGCCAGCAGTTTATATCGAGGGACTAGCGGGGGACTAATCACCGGGGAGCTGTTTTTT
CASSLYRGTSGGLITGELFF
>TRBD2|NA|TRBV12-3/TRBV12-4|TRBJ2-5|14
TGTGCCGGCAGGACTAGCGGGAGTAGGGAGACCCAGTACTTC
CAGRTSGSRETQYF
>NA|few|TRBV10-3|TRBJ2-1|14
TGTGCCATCAGTCGGGACACCTCGTACAATGAGCAGTTCTTC
CAISRDTSYNEQFF
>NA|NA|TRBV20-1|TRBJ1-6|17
TGCAGTGCTAGAGATCTGCAGGGAACCTCCTATAATTCACCCCTCCACTTT
CSARDLQGTSYNSPLHF
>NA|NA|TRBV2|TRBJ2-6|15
TGTGCCAGCAGTGAAGCTAATCCCGGGGCCAACGTCCTGACTTTC
CASSEANPGANVLTF
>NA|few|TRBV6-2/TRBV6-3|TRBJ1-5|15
TGTGCCAGCAGCAACCGAGGGGCAAGAGATCAGCCCCAGCATTTT
CASSNRGARDQPQHF
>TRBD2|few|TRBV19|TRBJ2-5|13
TGTGCCAGTAGTCCCTGGGGGGGTGAGACCCAGTACTTC
CASSPWGGETQYF
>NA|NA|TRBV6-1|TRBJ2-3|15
TGTGCCAGCAGTGAAGAGGGCAGGGGGGTAGATACGCAGTATTTT
CASSEEGRGVDTQYF
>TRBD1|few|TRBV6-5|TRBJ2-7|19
TGTGCCAGCAGTTACTCGTACAGGGGGATCGGGCCGAGCTCCTACGAGCAGTACTTC
CASSYSYRGIGPSSYEQYF
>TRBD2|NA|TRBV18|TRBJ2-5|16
TGTGCCAGCTCACCCGGGATAGGAGCGGGAGGAGAGACCCAGTACTTC
CASSPGIGAGGETQYF
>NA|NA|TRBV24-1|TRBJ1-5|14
TGTGCCACCAGTGATAATCCTAGCAATCAGCCCCAGCATTTT
CATSDNPSNQPQHF
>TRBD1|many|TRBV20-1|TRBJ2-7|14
TGCAGTGCTAGGGGAGGGGGACAGGGCTACGAGCAGTACTTC
CSARGGGQGYEQYF
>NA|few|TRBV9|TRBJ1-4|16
TGTGCCAGCAGCGTAGAGGCAGGGAGGGTTCATGAAAAACTGTTTTTT
CASSVEAGRVHEKLFF
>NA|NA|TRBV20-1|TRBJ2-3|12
TGCAGTGCTAGAGTAGGGTCAGATACGCAGTATTTT
CSARVGSDTQYF
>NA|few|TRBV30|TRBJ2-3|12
TGTGCCTGGAGTGTAAGCACAGATACGCAGTATTTT
CAWSVSTDTQYF